This TCR beta chain was retrieved from a study of cytomegalovirus exposure and HLA in healthy donors. TCRdb's table, derived via immunoSEQ multiplex PCR, lists solely in-frame clones and lacks some. The table includes around 56,000 clones, nearly 90% detected once. This CDR3 has 15 amino acids. After removal of 3 bases from V and 8 bases from J, the junction contained 6 bases not matched to a gene. From germline, CDR1 is SGDLS and CDR2 YYNGEE. Findings and caveats of the study: Overall, under 200 TCR beta chains were annotated as cytomegalovirus-associated.

About this clone: The antigen is unknown.

Sequenced material: PBMCs. This receptor was taken from a woman between 18 and 30 years old in good health and CMV-seronegative. The chain is built from TRBV9 and TRBJ2-1; 12 bases fit TRBD1. The CDR3 sequence is CASSAGTGGWDEQFF. The CDR3 DNA sequence: TGTGCCAGCAGCGCCGGGACAGGGGGCTGGGATGAGCAGTTCTTC.